The clone carrying this TCR beta chain was counted at least ten times. Its antigen is currently unknown. This record belongs to a study of T cells in Graves' hyperthyroidism and ophthalmopathy. Study outcomes and limitations: The model identified upcoming ophthalmopathy a median approximately six months ahead of onset.

CDR1 and CDR2 from the germline V gene are GTSNPN and SVGIG (reference sequence). Trimming cost V 5 bases and J 4 bases, with 14 bases left between them. The CDR3 consists of 13 residues. Amplification yielded TCR beta CDR3 regions, with RNA transcripts as the source. The HTBI set primed first-round TCR CDR3 RT-PCR. Each CDR3 protein gets one entry after TCRdb re-called the multiplex PCR reads with MiXCR. Found here are about 530,000 distinct CDR3 sequences, 15% to 20% of them singletons; the top ten hold roughly 15%. The V gene is TRBV30, the J gene TRBJ2-5, with a possible D match to TRBD2 (6 bases). This sequence was found in a woman aged 18-29 years with Graves' ophthalmopathy. The material sequenced was blood. The CDR3 DNA sequence: TGTGCCTGGGGTTCGCAGGGAGGAGAGACCCAGTACTTC. Translated, it gives CAWGSQGGETQYF.